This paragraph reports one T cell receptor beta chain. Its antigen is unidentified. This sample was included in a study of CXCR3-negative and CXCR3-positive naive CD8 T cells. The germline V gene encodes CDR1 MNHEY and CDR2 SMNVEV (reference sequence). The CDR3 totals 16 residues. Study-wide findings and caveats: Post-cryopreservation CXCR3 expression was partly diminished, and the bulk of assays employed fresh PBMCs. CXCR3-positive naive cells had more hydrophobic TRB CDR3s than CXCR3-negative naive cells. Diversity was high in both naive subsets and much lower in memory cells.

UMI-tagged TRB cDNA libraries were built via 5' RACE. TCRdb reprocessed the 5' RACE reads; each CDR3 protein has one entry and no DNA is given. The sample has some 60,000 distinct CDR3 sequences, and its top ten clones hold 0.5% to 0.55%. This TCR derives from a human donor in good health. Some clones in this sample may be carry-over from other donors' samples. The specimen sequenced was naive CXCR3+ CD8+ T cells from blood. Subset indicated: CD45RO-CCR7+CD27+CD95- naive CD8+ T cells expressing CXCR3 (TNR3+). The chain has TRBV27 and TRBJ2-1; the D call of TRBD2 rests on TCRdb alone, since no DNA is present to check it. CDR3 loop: CASSLITSGGNNEQFF.